What follows are 27 T cell receptor beta chains derived from one specimen sequenced in a study of blood T cell repertoires in COVID-19. The repertoire was sequenced with immunoSEQ multiplex PCR; TCRdb's copy has only in-frame clones and lacks some. The sample carries 200,000 to 250,000 clones, 88% recorded once. The specimen sequenced was peripheral blood. These receptors all stem from a man younger than 30 with active or convalescent COVID-19.

Comments on this clone: Within the sample, other DNA sequences also encode this same CDR3. This chain connects TRBV6-5 to TRBJ2-1; 12 bases are a match to TRBD2. Trimming removed 0 bases from V and 4 bases from J; junction bases left unmatched: 1. This CDR3 comprises 16 residues. Germline CDR1 and CDR2: MNHEY and SVGAGI. This CDR3 reads CASSYSLAGGYNEQFF. CDR3 in DNA: TGTGCCAGCAGTTACTCACTAGCGGGAGGATACAATGAGCAGTTCTTC.

This clone came up once. V is TRBV30 and J is TRBJ2-7, with 10 bases fitting TRBD2. Germline lookup yields CDR1 GTSNPN and CDR2 SVGIG (reference sequence). This CDR3 spans 13 amino acids. V trimming: 3 bases; J trimming: 3 bases; junction bases outside the gene matches: 2. CDR3 sequence reads: CAWRLAGYYEQYF. In DNA form, the CDR3 reads TGTGCCTGGAGACTAGCGGGGTACTACGAGCAGTACTTC.

The rearrangement uses TRBV5-6 and TRBJ2-6; TRBD1 matches at 9 bases. The V gene's germline CDR1 is SGHDT and CDR2 YYEEEE. The CDR3 length is 16 residues. With V trimmed by 4 bases and J by 4 bases, 6 bases remained unmatched. CDR3 coding DNA: TGTGCCAGCAGCCTCAACAGGGGGCAGGGGGCCAACGTCCTGACTTTC. It encodes CASSLNRGQGANVLTF.

The chain is built from TRBV19 and TRBJ2-2, with 9 bases identical to TRBD2. The trim removed 1 base at V and 5 bases at J, leaving 2 bases unmatched. The CDR3 is 15 amino acids. Per germline, CDR1 LNHDA and CDR2 SQIVND (reference sequence). The CDR3 coding sequence is TGTGCCAGTAGTATAGTAGCGGGAGTGACCGGGGAGCTGTTTTTT. It is translated as CASSIVAGVTGELFF.

The J gene is TRBJ2-7, the V gene TRBV27; a possible D gene is TRBD1 (8 bases). The germline V and J ends were trimmed by 6 bases and 4 bases, with 13 bases remaining between them. In germline, CDR1 is MNHEY, CDR2 SMNVEV (reference sequence). The CDR3 has 13 amino acids. The CDR3: CASRTGGGYEQYF. The CDR3 region has the DNA TGTGCCAGCAGAACAGGGGGGGGTTACGAGCAGTACTTC.

The rearrangement links TRBV4-3 to TRBJ2-6; D gene uncertain. The CDR3 is 16 amino acids. Germline V CDR1 and CDR2: LGHNA, YSLEER. V dropped 0 bases and J dropped 0 bases, with 6 bases sitting between them. CDR3 residues: CASSQESSSGANVLTF. In DNA, the CDR3 is TGCGCCAGCAGCCAAGAGTCGAGCTCTGGGGCCAACGTCCTGACTTTC.

This sequence joins TRBV7-2 and TRBJ2-3, with D perhaps matching TRBD1 or TRBD2 (10 bases each). The CDR3 length is 19 residues. The V end lost 4 bases, the J end lost 3 bases, and 26 bases lay between the germline ends. CDR1 SGHTA and CDR2 FQGNSA come from the germline V gene. In DNA, the CDR3 is TGTGCCAGCAGCTCCCGACAGGGGGCTAGCGGGAGATCTACAGATACGCAGTATTTT. Translated: CASSSRQGASGRSTDTQYF.

This clone has just a few counts. This rearrangement joins TRBV18 to TRBJ2-3; no firm D call. The germline V gene has CDR1 KGHSH and CDR2 LQKENI. V gave up 1 base and J gave up 0 bases, with 5 bases separating them. The CDR3 has 14 amino acids. The CDR3 reads CASSPQTSTDTQYF. The CDR3 nucleotides read TGTGCCAGCTCACCACAGACTAGCACAGATACGCAGTATTTT. Combining the CDR3 with reference TRBV18 and TRBJ2-3 gives the whole variable domain NAGVMQNPRHLVRRRGQEARLRCSPMKGHSHVYWYRQLPEEGLKFMVYLQKENIIDESGMPKERFSAEFPKEGPSILRIQQVVRGDSAAYFCASSPQTSTDTQYFGPGTRLTVL.

The J gene is TRBJ2-3, the V gene TRBV15, with 11 bases aligning to TRBD2. The length of the CDR3 is 19 residues. Germline CDR1 and CDR2: LNHNV and YYDKDF (reference sequence). The J segment lost 3 bases and the V segment lost 0 bases, leaving 11 bases of the junction unmatched. DNA of the CDR3: TGTGCCACCAGCAGAGACTACCCTACCGGGACTAGCGGAACAGATACGCAGTATTTT. This gives the protein CATSRDYPTGTSGTDTQYF. The full variable domain, with the rest looked up from reference TRBV15 and TRBJ2-3, is DAMVIQNPRYQVTQFGKPVTLSCSQTLNHNVMYWYQQKSSQAPKLLFHYYDKDFNNEADTPDNFQSRRPNTSFCFLDIRSPGLGDTAMYLCATSRDYPTGTSGTDTQYFGPGTRLTVL.

The chain combines TRBV11-2 with TRBJ2-7; TRBD2 matches at 8 bases. Germline values: CDR1 SGHAT, CDR2 FQNNGV. V was clipped by 6 bases and J by 6 bases; unmatched bases: 16. This CDR3 has 16 amino acids. CDR3 protein: CASSPNLGLVRGEQYF. The CDR3 DNA is TGTGCCAGCAGTCCTAACTTGGGACTAGTAAGAGGCGAGCAGTACTTC.

This rearrangement joins TRBV30 to TRBJ1-1; the D is unclear. The CDR3 sequence is 16 residues long. CDR1 GTSNPN and CDR2 SVGIG come from the germline V gene (reference sequence). The V end lost 4 bases, the J end lost 5 bases, and 23 bases lay between the germline ends. The CDR3 nucleotides read TGTGCCTGGATTTCGCCAAGTCGAAATTTCAGGACTGAAGCTTTCTTT. Encoded protein: CAWISPSRNFRTEAFF.

V is TRBV19 and J is TRBJ2-2; 8 bases agree with TRBD2. Germline CDR1 and CDR2: LNHDA and SQIVND (reference sequence). Trimming removed 1 base from V and 5 bases from J; junction bases left unmatched: 0. CDR3 length: 14 amino acids. As DNA, the CDR3 is TGTGCCAGTAGTATAGCGGGAGGGACCGGGGAGCTGTTTTTT. This encodes CASSIAGGTGELFF.

V gene TRBV24-1 combines with J gene TRBJ2-3; 10 bases are shared with TRBD2. V gave up 3 bases and J gave up 1 base; unmatched junction bases: 6. This CDR3 has 17 amino acids. The germline V gene has CDR1 KGHDR and CDR2 SFDVKD. The CDR3 protein is CATSDPETSGRTDTQYF. CDR3 coding DNA: TGTGCCACCAGTGATCCCGAGACTAGCGGGCGCACAGATACGCAGTATTTT.

J is TRBJ1-4 and V is TRBV2, with D tentatively TRBD1 (6 bases). Germline values: CDR1 SNHLY, CDR2 FYNNEI. This CDR3 is built from 14 residues. V was cut by 10 bases and J by 8 bases, with 20 bases left in between. The CDR3 DNA is TGTGCCATGGGGGCCCTGCCTCTTGGGGAAAAACTGTTTTTT. Translation: CAMGALPLGEKLFF.

This sequence joins TRBV10-2 and TRBJ1-2, with D possibly being TRBD1 (5 bases). Germline lookup yields CDR1 WSHSY and CDR2 SAAADI. This CDR3 is built from 12 residues. Trimming shortened V by 6 bases and J by 1 base, and 6 bases separated the two germline ends. The chain's CDR3 is CASRTDNYGYTF. The DNA of the CDR3 is TGCGCCAGCAGGACAGATAACTATGGCTACACCTTC.

The chain employs TRBV19 and TRBJ2-1; a possible D gene is TRBD2 (6 bases). This CDR3 has 15 residues. The V end was cut by 3 bases, the J end by 2 bases, with 11 bases between. The germline CDR1 and CDR2 sequences are LNHDA and SQIVND (reference sequence). The CDR3 DNA reads as TGTGCCAGTAGTATTCCCCGGGAGACCTACAATGAGCAGTTCTTC. This translates into CASSIPRETYNEQFF.

This rearrangement joins TRBV7-8 to TRBJ1-4, with TRBD1 matching 7 bases. The CDR3 has 17 residues. Trimming removed 2 bases from V and 0 bases from J; junction bases left unmatched: 6. Germline V gene data show CDR1 as SGHVS and CDR2 as FQNEAQ. The CDR3 DNA sequence: TGTGCCAGCAGCTTATGGACAGGAAGCTCAACTAATGAAAAACTGTTTTTT. Encoded protein: CASSLWTGSSTNEKLFF.

The chain joins TRBV7-8 to TRBJ2-7, with D perhaps matching TRBD2 (7 bases). Germline lookup yields CDR1 SGHVS and CDR2 FQNEAQ. This CDR3 has 15 residues. V was clipped by 3 bases and J by 3 bases, with 15 bases between them. The CDR3 sequence: CASSFEEGGVYEQYF. The CDR3 DNA sequence: TGTGCCAGCAGCTTTGAAGAGGGGGGGGTCTACGAGCAGTACTTC.

This clone was found a few times. V is TRBV7-2 and J is TRBJ2-1; 7 positions agree with TRBD2. The CDR3 is 16 residues long. Trimming cost V 5 bases and J 5 bases; bases outside gene matches: 12. CDR1 is SGHTA and CDR2 is FQGNSA in the germline V gene. The chain's CDR3 is CASSLTGPSGHNEQFF. CDR3 sequence (DNA): TGTGCCAGCAGCCTCACAGGACCTAGCGGACACAATGAGCAGTTCTTC.

The chain couples TRBV24-1 to TRBJ2-5, with D uncertain. Trimming took 6 bases from V and 0 from J, leaving 13 bases between them. Germline V gene sequence: CDR1 KGHDR, CDR2 SFDVKD. This CDR3 is 15 amino acids long. The CDR3 coding sequence is TGTGCCACCAGTTCGCCCATTGAGTACCAAGAGACCCAGTACTTC. Its protein is CATSSPIEYQETQYF.

The rearrangement links TRBV6-2 or TRBV6-3 to TRBJ2-1, with a possible D match to TRBD2 (5 bases). The ends were cut back, 4 bases at V and 5 bases at J, with 9 bases in the middle. The CDR3 length is 13 residues. Germline CDR1 is MNHEY and CDR2 is SVGEGT. The CDR3 region has the DNA TGTGCCAGCAGTTGGAGAGGGAACAATGAGCAGTTCTTC. It specifies CASSWRGNNEQFF.

The chain links TRBV18 to TRBJ2-1, with TRBD2 identical over 15 bases. J was trimmed by 4 bases and V by 5 bases; bases with no gene match: 0. The CDR3 runs to 15 residues. CDR1 is KGHSH and CDR2 is LQKENI in the germline V gene. The CDR3 here is CASSGLAGGYNEQFF. The CDR3 region has the DNA TGTGCCAGCTCAGGACTAGCGGGAGGGTACAATGAGCAGTTCTTC.

This clone has only one observation. This chain uses TRBV30 with TRBJ1-5; a possible D gene is TRBD1 (5 bases). The V end lost 2 bases, the J end lost 2 bases, and 13 bases lay between the germline ends. Per germline, CDR1 GTSNPN and CDR2 SVGIG (reference sequence). The CDR3 is 15 amino acids. CDR3 protein: CAWSKQDGGNQPQHF. In DNA form, the CDR3 reads TGTGCCTGGAGTAAACAGGATGGGGGCAATCAGCCCCAGCATTTT.

The gene calls are TRBV2 and TRBJ2-3; the match to TRBD2 covers 11 bases. CDR1 SNHLY and CDR2 FYNNEI come from the germline V gene. The CDR3 loop spans 16 amino acids. Losses at the gene ends were 7 bases for V and 0 bases for J; bases not matched to a gene: 6. CDR3 DNA sequence: TGTGCCAGCACGGGACTAGCGGCCTCTAGCACAGATACGCAGTATTTT. Translated, it gives CASTGLAASSTDTQYF. Combining the CDR3 with reference TRBV2 and TRBJ2-3 gives the whole variable domain EPEVTQTPSHQVTQMGQEVILRCVPISNHLYFYWYRQILGQKVEFLVSFYNNEISEKSEIFDDQFSVERPDGSNFTLKIRSTKLEDSAMYFCASTGLAASSTDTQYFGPGTRLTVL.

The V and J genes are TRBV28 and TRBJ1-5; TRBD1 agrees at 10 bases. Trimming removed 6 bases from V and 5 bases from J; junction bases left unmatched: 13. The germline V gene encodes CDR1 MDHEN and CDR2 SYDVKM. The CDR3 contains 17 residues. CDR3 residues: CASSVDRGSFVHQPQHF. The CDR3 region has the DNA TGTGCCAGCAGCGTGGACAGGGGGTCTTTCGTCCATCAGCCCCAGCATTTT.

The rearrangement uses TRBV29-1 and TRBJ2-3; D might be TRBD2 (5 bases). This CDR3 comprises 12 residues. V shed 5 bases and J shed 5 bases, with 11 bases lying between them. Per the germline V gene, CDR1 is SQVTM and CDR2 is ANQGSEA. CDR3 coding DNA: TGCAGCGTTAACGACGGAGGAGATACGCAGTATTTT. As protein: CSVNDGGDTQYF.

The chain uses TRBV11-2 and TRBJ1-1, with a possible D match to TRBD1 (5 bases). CDR1 is SGHAT and CDR2 is FQNNGV in the germline V gene. V was clipped by 1 base and J by 1 base, with 7 bases between them. The CDR3 is 14 residues long. CDR3 bases: TGTGCCAGCAGCTTAGGGGGCTCGAACACTGAAGCTTTCTTT. This gives the protein CASSLGGSNTEAFF.